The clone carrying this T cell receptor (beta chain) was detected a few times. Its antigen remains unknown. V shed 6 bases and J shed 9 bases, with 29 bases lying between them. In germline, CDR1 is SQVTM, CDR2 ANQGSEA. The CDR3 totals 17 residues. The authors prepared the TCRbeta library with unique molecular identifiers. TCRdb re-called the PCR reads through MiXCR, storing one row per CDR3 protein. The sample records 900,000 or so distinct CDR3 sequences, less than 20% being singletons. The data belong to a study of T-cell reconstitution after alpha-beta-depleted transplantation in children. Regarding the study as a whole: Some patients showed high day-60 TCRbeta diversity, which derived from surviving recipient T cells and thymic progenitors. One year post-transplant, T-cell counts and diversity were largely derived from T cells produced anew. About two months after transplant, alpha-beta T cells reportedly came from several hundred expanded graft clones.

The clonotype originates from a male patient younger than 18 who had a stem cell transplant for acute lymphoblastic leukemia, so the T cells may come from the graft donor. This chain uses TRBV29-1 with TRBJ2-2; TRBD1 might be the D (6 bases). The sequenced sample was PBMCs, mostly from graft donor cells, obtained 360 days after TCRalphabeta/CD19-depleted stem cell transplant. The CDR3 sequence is CSVDRRGRAPWERELFF. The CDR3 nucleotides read TGCAGCGTAGACAGGAGAGGGCGAGCTCCCTGGGAGAGGGAGCTGTTTTTT.